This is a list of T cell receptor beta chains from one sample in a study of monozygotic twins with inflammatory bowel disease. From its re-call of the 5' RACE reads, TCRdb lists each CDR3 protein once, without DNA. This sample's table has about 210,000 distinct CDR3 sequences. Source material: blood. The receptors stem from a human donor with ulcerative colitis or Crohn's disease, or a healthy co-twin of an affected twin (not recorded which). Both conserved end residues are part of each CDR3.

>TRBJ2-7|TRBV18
CASSSGTYSYEQYF
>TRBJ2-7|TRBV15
CATQMSPSSYEQYF
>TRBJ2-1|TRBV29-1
CSVEGLAGIGYEQFF
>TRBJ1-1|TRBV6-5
CASSKTRVTEAFF
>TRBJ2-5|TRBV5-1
CASSRDGLSQETQYF
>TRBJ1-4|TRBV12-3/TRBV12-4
CASSPGTAINEKLFF
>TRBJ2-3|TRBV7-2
CASSPDSRTRRGTQYF
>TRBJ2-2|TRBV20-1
CSAPPRDGTNTGELFF
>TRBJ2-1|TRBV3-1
CASSQDRVALYNEQFF
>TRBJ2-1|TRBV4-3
CASSQGPLEIEQFF
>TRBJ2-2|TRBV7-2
CASMRQGWTGELFF
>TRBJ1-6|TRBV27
CASSLGLINSPLHF
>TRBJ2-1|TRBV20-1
CSANNYNEQFF
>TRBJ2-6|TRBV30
CAWTGSGANVLTF
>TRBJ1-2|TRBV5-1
CASNVRGGGSGYTF
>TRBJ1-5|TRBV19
CASSTLGTGSNQPQHF
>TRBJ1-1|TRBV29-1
CSVRFFPGTVNTEAFF
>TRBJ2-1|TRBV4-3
CASSQGMGSEQFF
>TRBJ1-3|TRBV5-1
CASSLDGSSGNTIYF
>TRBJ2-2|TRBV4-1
CASSQESPAGELFF
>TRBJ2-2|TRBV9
CASSAPGEAGDTGELFF